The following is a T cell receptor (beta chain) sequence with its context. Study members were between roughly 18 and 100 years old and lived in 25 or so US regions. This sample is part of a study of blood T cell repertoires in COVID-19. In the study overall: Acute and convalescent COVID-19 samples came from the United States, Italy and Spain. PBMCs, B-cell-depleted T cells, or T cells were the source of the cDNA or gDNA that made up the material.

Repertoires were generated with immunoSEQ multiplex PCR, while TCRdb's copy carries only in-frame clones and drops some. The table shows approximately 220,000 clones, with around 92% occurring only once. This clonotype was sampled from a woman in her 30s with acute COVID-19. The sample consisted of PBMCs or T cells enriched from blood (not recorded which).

The CDR3 sequence: CASSLVYESSTPLHF. CDR3 in DNA: TGTGCCAGCAGCTTGGTGTACGAATCATCCACTCCCCTCCACTTT. V usage is TRBV5-6 and J usage is TRBJ1-6; D remains unclear. Germline V gene data show CDR1 as SGHDT and CDR2 as YYEEEE. This CDR3 has 15 residues. Trimming cost V 0 bases and J 13 bases, with 17 bases left between them.